A selection of T cell receptor beta chains follows, all from one sample in a study of shared clonotypes between healthy human individuals. Assay: immunoSEQ multiplex PCR; the TCRdb copy retains only in-frame clones and omits some. The repertoire holds roughly 2 million clones, with about 95% as singletons. The sequenced sample consisted of naive CD8+ T cells sorted from blood. These receptor sequences come from a man aged 18 to 30 in good health. Each CDR3 is given with its conserved first and last residue. D genes are given only for firm matches. Some rows mark clone size as missing; the rest say once, few, many or name a class of expanded clone.

CDR3 length: 12
D gene: TRBD1
clone size: NA
V gene: TRBV6-5
J gene: TRBJ2-1
CDR3 DNA: TGTGCCAGCGGGACAGGCGGCAATGAGCAGTTCTTC
CDR3 protein: CASGTGGNEQFF

CDR3 length: 15
D gene: TRBD2
clone size: NA
V gene: TRBV11-2
J gene: TRBJ2-5
CDR3 DNA: TGTGCCAGCAGCGGTTGGCGGGAGGGCCCAGAGACCCAGTACTTC
CDR3 protein: CASSGWREGPETQYF

CDR3 length: 16
D gene: TRBD1
clone size: NA
V gene: TRBV4-3
J gene: TRBJ1-2
CDR3 DNA: TGCGCCAGCAGCCTCGGACCCGGACAGGACAACTATGGCTACACCTTC
CDR3 protein: CASSLGPGQDNYGYTF

CDR3 length: 15
D gene: NA
clone size: once
V gene: TRBV6-1
J gene: TRBJ1-2
CDR3 DNA: TGTGCCAGCAGTCACTTACGCGGGGATCCCTATGGCTACACCTTC
CDR3 protein: CASSHLRGDPYGYTF

CDR3 length: 15
D gene: TRBD2
clone size: NA
V gene: TRBV19
J gene: TRBJ2-7
CDR3 DNA: TGTGCCAGTAGTGAAGGACTAGCGGGAGTCTACGAGCAGTACTTC
CDR3 protein: CASSEGLAGVYEQYF

CDR3 length: 15
D gene: NA
clone size: NA
V gene: TRBV5-4
J gene: TRBJ2-3
CDR3 DNA: TGTGCCAGCAGCCTAGGACCGGCAGTTCCAGATACGCAGTATTTT
CDR3 protein: CASSLGPAVPDTQYF

CDR3 length: 12
D gene: NA
clone size: NA
V gene: TRBV7-9
J gene: TRBJ2-7
CDR3 DNA: TGTGCCAGCAGTGGACAGACCTACGAGCAGTACTTC
CDR3 protein: CASSGQTYEQYF

CDR3 length: 15
D gene: TRBD2
clone size: NA
V gene: TRBV4-3
J gene: TRBJ2-5
CDR3 DNA: TGCGCCAGCAGCCATTCCGGGACTAGCGGAGAGACCCAGTACTTC
CDR3 protein: CASSHSGTSGETQYF

CDR3 length: 13
D gene: NA
clone size: NA
V gene: TRBV12-2
J gene: TRBJ2-7
CDR3 DNA: TGTGCAAGTCGCTCGTCGACAGGGCCCCGGCAGTACTTC
CDR3 protein: CASRSSTGPRQYF

CDR3 length: 18
D gene: TRBD1
clone size: NA
V gene: TRBV5-6
J gene: TRBJ2-3
CDR3 DNA: TGTGCCAGCAGCCGGGACAGGGGGCACCTTCCGTACACAGATACGCAGTATTTT
CDR3 protein: CASSRDRGHLPYTDTQYF

CDR3 length: 14
D gene: NA
clone size: NA
V gene: TRBV28
J gene: TRBJ1-6
CDR3 DNA: TGTGCCAGCAGTTTCATCGGGCGGGGGACACCCCTCCACTTT
CDR3 protein: CASSFIGRGTPLHF

CDR3 length: 13
D gene: NA
clone size: NA
V gene: TRBV9
J gene: TRBJ2-7
CDR3 DNA: TGTGCCAGCAGCGTGGGGGGCCCCTACGAGCAGTACTTC
CDR3 protein: CASSVGGPYEQYF

CDR3 length: 14
D gene: NA
clone size: NA
V gene: TRBV6-5
J gene: TRBJ1-2
CDR3 DNA: TGTGCCAGCAGTTACGATTCCGAAACTTATGGCTACACCTTC
CDR3 protein: CASSYDSETYGYTF

CDR3 length: 13
D gene: NA
clone size: NA
V gene: TRBV2
J gene: TRBJ2-7
CDR3 DNA: TGTGCCAGCAGTCCTAGCGACCCCTACGAGCAGTACTTC
CDR3 protein: CASSPSDPYEQYF

CDR3 length: 14
D gene: TRBD1
clone size: few
V gene: TRBV5-6
J gene: TRBJ2-7
CDR3 DNA: TGTGCCAGCAGCTGGGACAGGGGGCTATACGAGCAGTACTTC
CDR3 protein: CASSWDRGLYEQYF

CDR3 length: 15
D gene: TRBD1
clone size: NA
V gene: TRBV28
J gene: TRBJ1-5
CDR3 DNA: TGTGCCAGCAGTTTAAACGGACAGGTCAATCAGCCCCAGCATTTT
CDR3 protein: CASSLNGQVNQPQHF

CDR3 length: 14
D gene: NA
clone size: NA
V gene: TRBV7-2
J gene: TRBJ2-7
CDR3 DNA: TGTGCCAGCAGCTTAGCCGGGCCCGGATACGAGCAGTACTTC
CDR3 protein: CASSLAGPGYEQYF

CDR3 length: 16
D gene: NA
clone size: NA
V gene: TRBV11-2
J gene: TRBJ1-1
CDR3 DNA: TGTGCCAGCAGCTTACAGGGTTACCCCCCGGGCACTGAAGCTTTCTTT
CDR3 protein: CASSLQGYPPGTEAFF

CDR3 length: 16
D gene: NA
clone size: NA
V gene: TRBV27
J gene: TRBJ1-2
CDR3 DNA: TGTGCCAGCAGCCTGTCCCATCAATACTTTAACTATGGCTACACCTTC
CDR3 protein: CASSLSHQYFNYGYTF

CDR3 length: 13
D gene: NA
clone size: NA
V gene: TRBV19
J gene: TRBJ2-7
CDR3 DNA: TGTGCCAGTGCCCCCGGGTTGGGTTACGAGCAGTACTTC
CDR3 protein: CASAPGLGYEQYF

CDR3 length: 14
D gene: NA
clone size: NA
V gene: TRBV13
J gene: TRBJ1-6
CDR3 DNA: TGTGCCAGCAGCTTAGTAGGGGAGGATTCACCCCTCCACTTT
CDR3 protein: CASSLVGEDSPLHF

CDR3 length: 15
D gene: TRBD1
clone size: NA
V gene: TRBV6-4
J gene: TRBJ2-5
CDR3 DNA: TGTGCCAGCAGTGACCATGGGACAGGGAAAGAGACCCAGTACTTC
CDR3 protein: CASSDHGTGKETQYF

CDR3 length: 16
D gene: TRBD1
clone size: NA
V gene: TRBV12-5
J gene: TRBJ1-6
CDR3 DNA: TGTGCTAGTGGACATTTCGGGACAGGGCGAGACTCACCCCTCCACTTT
CDR3 protein: CASGHFGTGRDSPLHF

CDR3 length: 15
D gene: TRBD2
clone size: NA
V gene: TRBV18
J gene: TRBJ2-1
CDR3 DNA: TGTGCCAGCTCCCCTAGCGGGCCTGTGTACAATGAGCAGTTCTTC
CDR3 protein: CASSPSGPVYNEQFF

CDR3 length: 14
D gene: TRBD1
clone size: NA
V gene: TRBV2
J gene: TRBJ2-5
CDR3 DNA: TGTGCCAGCAGTGAATGGGACAGACGGGAGACCCAGTACTTC
CDR3 protein: CASSEWDRRETQYF

CDR3 length: 15
D gene: TRBD2
clone size: NA
V gene: TRBV6-6
J gene: TRBJ2-5
CDR3 DNA: TGTGCCAGCAGCCAAGAGCGGGAGGGCCTAGAGACCCAGTACTTC
CDR3 protein: CASSQEREGLETQYF

CDR3 length: 14
D gene: NA
clone size: NA
V gene: TRBV6-6
J gene: TRBJ1-6
CDR3 DNA: TGTGCCAGCAGTTCCCAGGGACCAAATTCACCCCTCCACTTT
CDR3 protein: CASSSQGPNSPLHF

CDR3 length: 13
D gene: NA
clone size: NA
V gene: TRBV7-9
J gene: TRBJ2-7
CDR3 DNA: TGTGCCAGCAGCTTAGATGGACTTGGGGAGCAGTACTTC
CDR3 protein: CASSLDGLGEQYF

CDR3 length: 16
D gene: TRBD1
clone size: once
V gene: TRBV7-9
J gene: TRBJ1-1
CDR3 DNA: TGTGCCAGCAGCCCCGGGACAGGGGGACGGGACACTGAAGCTTTCTTT
CDR3 protein: CASSPGTGGRDTEAFF

CDR3 length: 16
D gene: TRBD1
clone size: NA
V gene: TRBV2
J gene: TRBJ2-1
CDR3 DNA: TGTGCCAGCAGTGAAAGGGGGCGCGAATCGGACAATGAGCAGTTCTTC
CDR3 protein: CASSERGRESDNEQFF

CDR3 length: 14
D gene: TRBD2
clone size: NA
V gene: TRBV27
J gene: TRBJ2-7
CDR3 DNA: TGTGCCAGCAGTTTTCGGGGGGGCTTAGGCGAGCAGTACTTC
CDR3 protein: CASSFRGGLGEQYF